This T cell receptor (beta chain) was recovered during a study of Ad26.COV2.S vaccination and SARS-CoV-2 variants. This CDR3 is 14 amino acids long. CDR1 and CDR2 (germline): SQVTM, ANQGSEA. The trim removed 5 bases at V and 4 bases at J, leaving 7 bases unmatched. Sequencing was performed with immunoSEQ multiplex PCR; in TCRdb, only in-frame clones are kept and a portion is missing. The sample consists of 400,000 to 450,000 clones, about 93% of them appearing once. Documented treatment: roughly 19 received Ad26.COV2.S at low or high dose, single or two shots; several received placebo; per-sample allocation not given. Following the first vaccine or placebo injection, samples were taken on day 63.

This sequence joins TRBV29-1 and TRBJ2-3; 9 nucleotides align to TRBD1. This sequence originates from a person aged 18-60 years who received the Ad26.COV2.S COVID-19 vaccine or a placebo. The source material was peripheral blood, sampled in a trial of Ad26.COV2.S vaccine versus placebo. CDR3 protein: CSVRDRVFPDTQYF. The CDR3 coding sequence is TGCAGCGTTCGGGACAGGGTCTTCCCAGATACGCAGTATTTT.